This T cell receptor (beta chain) was sequenced during a study of OX40 agonist ivuxolimab in advanced cancers. Study-wide background: Participants, approximately 81% male, averaged approximately 65 years of age, ranging from about 20 to 80.

Findings and limits, study-wide: Clonal expansion in partial responders at 0.1-3.0 mg/kg ranked among the lowest. Some nonresponders likewise displayed low normalized T-cell clonal expansion.

As for this clone: Its specificity is not known.

V lost 1 base, J lost 0 bases, and 11 bases lay in between. This CDR3 has 15 amino acids. Germline V gene data show CDR1 as SGDLS and CDR2 as YYNGEE. Using immunoSEQ multiplex PCR, the repertoire was profiled, and TCRdb retains in-frame clones only, with some absent. The sample yields fewer than 200,000 clones, 94% seen once. The sequence was collected from an adult with an advanced solid tumor such as melanoma, head and neck, liver or kidney cancer. The rearrangement links TRBV9 to TRBJ2-7; D unresolved. The sample consisted of CD4+ or CD8+ T cells sorted from blood, taken in a trial of the OX40 agonist ivuxolimab. The CDR3 nucleotides read TGTGCCAGCAGCGTAAGTGCCGGATACTCCTACGAGCAGTACTTC. Its translation: CASSVSAGYSYEQYF.